A single sample gave rise to the 32 T cell receptor beta chains below, sequenced in a study of Ad26.COV2.S vaccination and SARS-CoV-2 variants. Treatment denoted: about 20 received Ad26.COV2.S at low or high dose, single or two shots; 5 received placebo; per-sample allocation not given. Vaccine and placebo recipients were sampled on day 63 after the first injection. Repertoires were generated with immunoSEQ multiplex PCR, while TCRdb's copy carries only in-frame clones and drops some. The sample yields about 350,000 clones, around 87% seen once. Sample: peripheral blood, taken in a trial of Ad26.COV2.S vaccine versus placebo. The receptors come from a person aged 18 to 59 who received the Ad26.COV2.S COVID-19 vaccine or a placebo.

The V and J genes are TRBV19 and TRBJ1-2; 7 bases align to TRBD1. Germline CDR1 LNHDA, CDR2 SQIVND (reference sequence). After removal of 7 bases from V and 4 bases from J, the junction contained 3 bases not matched to a gene. This CDR3 region has 12 residues. For the CDR3, the DNA is TGTGCCAGTACTACAGGGGCCTATGGCTACACCTTC. It translates to CASTTGAYGYTF.

The rearrangement joins TRBV6-5 to TRBJ2-5, with 8 nucleotides matching TRBD1. CDR3 length: 15 residues. V was pared by 6 bases and J by 0 bases, with 6 bases of the junction left unmatched. CDR1 MNHEY and CDR2 SVGAGI come from the germline V gene. CDR3 nucleotides: TGTGCCAGCAGCCCAGGACAGGGCTACCAAGAGACCCAGTACTTC. Its protein is CASSPGQGYQETQYF.

CDR3 region: CASSFGSGAGNTIYF. The CDR3 nucleotides read TGTGCCAGCAGCTTTGGTTCAGGCGCCGGAAACACCATATATTTT. The V call is TRBV7-2, the J call TRBJ1-3, with D unresolved. Germline lookup yields CDR1 SGHTA and CDR2 FQGNSA. The CDR3 runs to 15 residues. With 3 bases removed from V and 4 bases from J, the gap between germline ends came to 13 bases.

The chain recombines TRBV4-2 with TRBJ2-2, with 10 nucleotides matching TRBD2. This CDR3 has 18 amino acids. CDR1 is LGHNA, CDR2 YNFKEQ, per germline. With V trimmed by 3 bases and J by 6 bases, 13 bases remained unmatched. CDR3 residues: CASSQPPSSGGPPGELFF. CDR3 sequence (DNA): TGTGCCAGCAGCCAGCCCCCTTCTAGCGGGGGACCGCCCGGGGAGCTGTTTTTT.

The J gene is TRBJ1-4, the V gene TRBV30; unclear D gene. V lost 0 bases and J lost 7, with 12 bases in between. The CDR3 loop spans 14 amino acids. Looked up from germline, CDR1 is GTSNPN and CDR2 is SVGIG (reference sequence). The CDR3, as DNA: TGTGCCTGGAGTGTTCGCCGCCAGGTTGAAAAACTGTTTTTT. Translated: CAWSVRRQVEKLFF.

This sequence joins TRBV9 and TRBJ2-5; D not resolved. The CDR3 length is 12 residues. Trimming removed 4 bases at V and 4 bases at J, with 8 bases between. CDR1 and CDR2 from the germline V gene are SGDLS and YYNGEE. CDR3 nucleotide sequence: TGTGCCAGCAGCCCGCCGGGAGAGACCCAGTACTTC. Its translation: CASSPPGETQYF.

J is TRBJ2-1 and V is TRBV7-2; 11 bases are a match to TRBD2. The germline CDR1 and CDR2 sequences are SGHTA and FQGNSA. The CDR3 is made up of 16 amino acids. J gave up 4 bases and V 5 bases, and 7 bases lay outside the gene matches. CDR3 amino acids: CASSQTSGVPYNEQFF. CDR3 DNA sequence: TGTGCCAGCAGCCAGACTAGCGGGGTGCCTTACAATGAGCAGTTCTTC. The full variable domain, with the rest looked up from reference TRBV7-2 and TRBJ2-1, is GAGVSQSPSNKVTEKGKDVELRCDPISGHTALYWYRQSLGQGLEFLIYFQGNSAPDKSGLPSDRFSAERTGGSVSTLTIQRTQQEDSAVYLCASSQTSGVPYNEQFFGPGTRLTVL.

Written as DNA, the CDR3 is TGTGCCAGCAGTCCCAGGCGAACGCAGTTCTTC. As protein: CASSPRRTQFF. The rearrangement joins TRBV6-5 to TRBJ2-1; D gene unclear. This CDR3 has 11 amino acids. Trimming stripped 5 bases from V and 12 bases from J, with 11 bases between. CDR1 MNHEY and CDR2 SVGAGI come from the germline V gene.

The chain couples TRBV9 to TRBJ1-3; TRBD1 matches 10 bases. This CDR3 is 16 amino acids long. Germline CDR1 SGDLS, CDR2 YYNGEE. With V trimmed by 2 bases and J by 0 bases, 2 bases remained unmatched. CDR3 sequence (DNA): TGTGCCAGCAGCGTGGGACAGGGGACCTCTGGAAACACCATATATTTT. Translated, it gives CASSVGQGTSGNTIYF.

The V gene is TRBV5-4, the J gene TRBJ1-1; TRBD1 aligns across 9 bases. This CDR3 contains 14 residues. Germline V CDR1 and CDR2: SGHNT, YYREEE (reference sequence). With V trimmed by 1 base and J by 5 bases, 3 bases remained unmatched. The CDR3 loop is CASSLNRGRTEAFF. The CDR3 coding sequence is TGTGCCAGCAGCTTGAACAGGGGGCGTACTGAAGCTTTCTTT.

The chain couples TRBV4-3 to TRBJ1-2; 9 nucleotides match TRBD1. The CDR3 totals 14 residues. Germline CDR1 LGHNA, CDR2 YSLEER. V was clipped by 0 bases and J by 7 bases; unmatched bases: 3. Here the CDR3 reads CASSQDVQGAGYTF. The CDR3 region has the DNA TGCGCCAGCAGCCAAGACGTACAGGGGGCTGGCTACACCTTC.

The chain has TRBV11-2 and TRBJ1-5; D may be TRBD1 (6 bases). CDR3 size: 15 residues. The germline V gene encodes CDR1 SGHAT and CDR2 FQNNGV. Trimming took 2 bases from V and 4 from J, leaving 12 bases between them. CDR3 residues: CASSLSGARNQPQHF. In nucleotides, the CDR3 is TGTGCCAGCAGCTTATCAGGGGCGCGGAATCAGCCCCAGCATTTT.

The J gene is TRBJ2-1, the V gene TRBV6-2 or TRBV6-3; possibly TRBD1 for D (5 bases). V dropped 2 bases and J dropped 3 bases, with 11 bases sitting between them. This CDR3 is 15 amino acids long. Germline loops: CDR1 MNHEY, CDR2 SVGEGT. The CDR3, as DNA: TGTGCCAGCAGTTACGGGGCCCCCGACTACAATGAGCAGTTCTTC. Its translation: CASSYGAPDYNEQFF.

This clone was counted a few times. The rearrangement uses TRBV11-2 and TRBJ2-3; weak D call: TRBD2 (6 bases). Trimming left V 6 bases short and J 4 bases short, with 20 bases between. CDR3 length: 16 residues. Germline lookup yields CDR1 SGHAT and CDR2 FQNNGV. The CDR3 reads CASSYAGRYPSDTQYF. CDR3 bases: TGTGCCAGCAGTTACGCGGGGCGCTACCCCTCAGATACGCAGTATTTT. Variable domain in full (rest from reference TRBV11-2 and TRBJ2-3): EAGVAQSPRYKIIEKRQSVAFWCNPISGHATLYWYQQILGQGPKLLIQFQNNGVVDDSQLPKDRFSAERLKGVDSTLKIQPAKLEDSAVYLCASSYAGRYPSDTQYFGPGTRLTVL.

V gene TRBV12-3 or TRBV12-4 combines with J gene TRBJ1-6; D is possibly TRBD1 (6 bases). This CDR3 region has 13 residues. Trimming cost V 5 bases and J 7 bases, with 9 bases left between them. This CDR3 is CASSEGQNSPLHF. The CDR3, as DNA: TGTGCCAGCAGTGAAGGACAGAATTCACCCCTCCACTTT.

This clone appeared once. This chain connects TRBV5-1 to TRBJ1-4; D ambiguous. CDR1 and CDR2 (germline): SGHRS, YFSETQ. The CDR3 length is 14 residues. Trimming removed 5 bases from V and 4 bases from J, with 12 bases in between. CDR3 in amino acids: CASSFGRINEKLFF. CDR3 in DNA: TGCGCCAGCAGTTTCGGGCGGATTAATGAAAAACTGTTTTTT. The whole variable domain, remainder taken from reference TRBV5-1 and TRBJ1-4, is KAGVTQTPRYLIKTRGQQVTLSCSPISGHRSVSWYQQTPGQGLQFLFEYFSETQRNKGNFPGRFSGRQFSNSRSEMNVSTLELGDSALYLCASSFGRINEKLFFGSGTQLSVL.

The rearrangement uses TRBV30 and TRBJ2-2; no firm D call. The CDR3 is 12 amino acids. Germline V gene lookup returns CDR1 GTSNPN and CDR2 SVGIG (reference sequence). With 1 base removed from V and 6 bases from J, the gap between germline ends came to 6 bases. For the CDR3, the DNA is TGTGCCTGGAGTGCGTTCGCCGGGGAGCTGTTTTTT. It encodes CAWSAFAGELFF.

DNA for the CDR3: TGTGCCAGTAGCTGGACGGAAAGCTCCTACAATGAGCAGTTCTTC. This sequence encodes CASSWTESSYNEQFF. The chain recombines TRBV19 with TRBJ2-1; no firm D call. Germline CDR1 LNHDA, CDR2 SQIVND (reference sequence). The CDR3 length is 15 residues. Trimming took off 6 bases at V and 0 bases at J, with 12 bases between the two ends. The full variable domain, completed using reference TRBV19 and TRBJ2-1, is DGGITQSPKYLFRKEGQNVTLSCEQNLNHDAMYWYRQDPGQGLRLIYYSQIVNDFQKGDIAEGYSVSREKKESFPLTVTSAQKNPTAFYLCASSWTESSYNEQFFGPGTRLTVL.

The chain joins TRBV7-6 to TRBJ2-6, with D tentatively TRBD1 (5 bases). V lost 2 bases, J lost 0 bases, and 17 bases lay in between. CDR1 and CDR2 from the germline V gene are SGHVS and FNYEAQ. The CDR3 extends over 19 amino acids. The chain's CDR3 is CASSLKKKGPASGANVLTF. As DNA, the CDR3 is TGTGCCAGCAGCTTAAAGAAAAAGGGGCCGGCCTCTGGGGCCAACGTCCTGACTTTC.

The CDR3 is CASSQGPGEVDTQYF. The CDR3 coding sequence is TGTGCCAGCAGCCAAGGCCCGGGGGAAGTGGATACGCAGTATTTT. The chain recombines TRBV7-8 with TRBJ2-3; the D gene is possibly TRBD2 (6 bases). Trimming shortened V by 5 bases and J by 6 bases, and 18 bases separated the two germline ends. The germline V gene encodes CDR1 SGHVS and CDR2 FQNEAQ. The CDR3 spans 15 residues.

The chain is built from TRBV5-1 and TRBJ2-7; TRBD1 agrees at 8 bases. The CDR3 loop spans 12 amino acids. V was pared by 2 bases and J by 6 bases, with 1 base of the junction left unmatched. The V gene's germline CDR1 is SGHRS and CDR2 YFSETQ. CDR3 residues: CASSFDRGEQYF. For the CDR3, the DNA is TGCGCCAGCAGCTTCGACAGGGGCGAGCAGTACTTC.

The CDR3 DNA reads TGCGCCAGCAGCTTAAGGGACCGCGACCTGACAGATACGCAGTATTTT. Translated, it gives CASSLRDRDLTDTQYF. The chain couples TRBV5-1 to TRBJ2-3; D tentatively reads TRBD1 or TRBD2 (5 bases each). The CDR3 sequence is 16 residues long. The germline V gene has CDR1 SGHRS and CDR2 YFSETQ. V dropped 2 bases and J dropped 3 bases, with 16 bases sitting between them.

V usage is TRBV5-1 and J usage is TRBJ2-3; no clear D gene. From germline, CDR1 is SGHRS and CDR2 YFSETQ. The ends were cut back, 0 bases at V and 11 bases at J, with 13 bases in the middle. This CDR3 is built from 13 residues. For the CDR3, the DNA is TGCGCCAGCAGCTTGGGGGCGAAACTCGGGCAGTATTTT. It encodes CASSLGAKLGQYF.

This clone was picked up one time. The chain employs TRBV9 and TRBJ2-3; 7 nucleotides match TRBD2. Germline V gene lookup returns CDR1 SGDLS and CDR2 YYNGEE. The junction had 8 bases not matched to a gene; V was cut back by 0 bases and J by 4 bases. The CDR3 sequence is 16 residues long. DNA of the CDR3: TGTGCCAGCAGCGTAGGGGAGCGGGGTTTCCCAGATACGCAGTATTTT. It specifies CASSVGERGFPDTQYF.

This chain connects TRBV10-3 to TRBJ1-6; tentative D call: TRBD1 (6 bases). Trimming took off 2 bases at V and 7 bases at J, with 6 bases between the two ends. This CDR3 spans 13 amino acids. Germline V gene lookup returns CDR1 ENHRY and CDR2 SYGVKD. In DNA, the CDR3 is TGTGCCATCAGTGAGGGACAGAATTCACCCCTCCACTTT. Translating gives CAISEGQNSPLHF.

This chain connects TRBV19 to TRBJ1-1; a possible D gene is TRBD1 (5 bases). Germline V lookup: CDR1 LNHDA, CDR2 SQIVND (reference sequence). This CDR3 is built from 13 residues. With 3 bases removed from V and 1 base from J, the gap between germline ends came to 6 bases. The chain's CDR3 is CASSITGNTEAFF. DNA of the CDR3: TGTGCCAGTAGTATCACAGGGAACACTGAAGCTTTCTTT.

The V gene is TRBV6-6, the J gene TRBJ2-7; 8 bases fit TRBD1. V gave up 2 bases and J gave up 6 bases; unmatched junction bases: 6. The CDR3 runs to 14 residues. The V gene's germline CDR1 is MNHNY and CDR2 SVGAGI (reference sequence). The CDR3: CASSYRTGPGEQYF. Here the CDR3 DNA reads TGTGCCAGCAGTTACCGGACAGGGCCGGGCGAGCAGTACTTC.

This clone was picked up one time. The V and J genes are TRBV7-9 and TRBJ1-1, with no clear D. V lost 5 bases and J lost 1, with 5 bases in between. The CDR3 is made up of 12 amino acids. CDR1 is SEHNR, CDR2 FQNEAQ, per germline (reference sequence). The CDR3 spells CASSRENTEAFF. CDR3 DNA sequence: TGTGCCAGCAGCCGAGAGAACACTGAAGCTTTCTTT.

The V gene is TRBV7-6, the J gene TRBJ2-3; 7 bases fit TRBD2. The CDR3 spans 17 residues. The junction had 11 bases not matched to a gene; V was cut back by 2 bases and J by 3 bases. Germline V gene data show CDR1 as SGHVS and CDR2 as FNYEAQ. CDR3: CASSLRDGGFGTDTQYF. The CDR3 nucleotides are TGTGCCAGCAGCTTAAGGGACGGGGGGTTTGGGACAGATACGCAGTATTTT.

This rearrangement joins TRBV7-9 to TRBJ2-1; 10 nucleotides agree with TRBD2. Germline-derived CDR1 and CDR2 are SEHNR and FQNEAQ (reference sequence). J lost 4 bases, V lost 4 bases, and 10 bases had no gene match. This CDR3 comprises 17 residues. The CDR3 here is CASSYRLAGGAYNEQFF. DNA of the CDR3: TGTGCCAGCAGCTACCGACTAGCGGGCGGGGCGTACAATGAGCAGTTCTTC.

The chain combines TRBV13 with TRBJ2-1; possible D gene TRBD2, 5 bases. This CDR3 has 14 residues. Germline assignment: CDR1 PRHDT and CDR2 FYEKMQ (reference sequence). V dropped 5 bases and J dropped 5 bases, with 13 bases sitting between them. CDR3 protein: CASSPLLSDNEQFF. As DNA, the CDR3 is TGTGCCAGCAGCCCTCTTCTTAGCGACAATGAGCAGTTCTTC. Looking up the rest from reference TRBV13 and TRBJ2-1 gives the full variable domain: AAGVIQSPRHLIKEKRETATLKCYPIPRHDTVYWYQQGPGQDPQFLISFYEKMQSDKGSIPDRFSAQQFSDYHSELNMSSLELGDSALYFCASSPLLSDNEQFFGPGTRLTVL.

V and J are TRBV3-1 (or the pseudogene TRBV3-2) and TRBJ2-2; 9 bases align to TRBD1. This CDR3 has 18 residues. Trimming took 1 base from V and 6 from J; bases not matched to a gene: 12. Germline assignment: CDR1 LGHDT and CDR2 YNNKEL (reference sequence). CDR3: CASSQAATGTGSAGELFF. In DNA form, the CDR3 reads TGTGCCAGCAGCCAAGCCGCAACCGGGACAGGGTCAGCCGGGGAGCTGTTTTTT.